A selection of T cell receptor beta chains follows, all from one sample in a study of blood T cell repertoires in COVID-19. Here immunoSEQ multiplex PCR was the method, and the copy in TCRdb shows in-frame clones only, minus some. Found here are 150,000 to 200,000 clones, roughly 81% of them singletons; the top ten hold 10% to 15%. Material for sequencing was peripheral blood. The receptor source for this set is a woman aged 80 or over with COVID-19, enrolled during active disease. Both conserved end residues are part of each CDR3. A D gene is named only where the DNA matches it firmly. Where a row states a size, it is once, few, many or the class of an expanded clone; other rows omit it.

v_call: TRBV18
clone_size: .
j_call: TRBJ2-7
d_call: TRBD1
cdr3_nt: TGTGCCAGCTCACGGACAGGGGGTTCCGCCTACGAGCAGTACTTC
cdr3_aa: CASSRTGGSAYEQYF

v_call: TRBV7-8
clone_size: .
j_call: TRBJ1-2
d_call: TRBD1
cdr3_nt: TGTGCCAGCAGCGTGTACAGGGGAAGCTATGGCTACACCTTC
cdr3_aa: CASSVYRGSYGYTF

v_call: TRBV7-8
clone_size: once
j_call: TRBJ2-1
d_call: .
cdr3_nt: TGTGCCAGCAGCCCCGCTTTTTTATGGGGCGCGTTAAAACAAGGGCAGTTCTTC
cdr3_aa: CASSPAFLWGALKQGQFF

v_call: TRBV4-3
clone_size: .
j_call: TRBJ2-7
d_call: .
cdr3_nt: TGCGCCAGCAGCCAAGCCATCACATTTTACGAGCAGTACTTC
cdr3_aa: CASSQAITFYEQYF

v_call: TRBV27
clone_size: .
j_call: TRBJ1-3
d_call: TRBD1
cdr3_nt: TGTGCCAGCAGTTCAGGGGGATATGCTGGAAACACCATATATTTT
cdr3_aa: CASSSGGYAGNTIYF

v_call: TRBV27
clone_size: .
j_call: TRBJ2-1
d_call: TRBD2
cdr3_nt: TGTGCCAGCAGTTCTCAGCGGGGCACCTCCTACAATGAGCAGTTCTTC
cdr3_aa: CASSSQRGTSYNEQFF

v_call: TRBV28
clone_size: .
j_call: TRBJ2-7
d_call: TRBD2
cdr3_nt: TGTGCCAGCAGACTAGCGGGAACCTTCTACGAGCAGTACTTC
cdr3_aa: CASRLAGTFYEQYF

v_call: TRBV10-3
clone_size: .
j_call: TRBJ2-1
d_call: .
cdr3_nt: TGTGCCATCAGTGGCGAGCTGCAACTCTACAATGAGCAGTTCTTC
cdr3_aa: CAISGELQLYNEQFF

v_call: TRBV28
clone_size: .
j_call: TRBJ1-2
d_call: .
cdr3_nt: TGTGCCAGCAGTTTCTTGCCAGGGGAGGGCTATGGCTACACCTTC
cdr3_aa: CASSFLPGEGYGYTF

v_call: TRBV18
clone_size: .
j_call: TRBJ2-2
d_call: TRBD1
cdr3_nt: TGTGCCAGCTCACCGGCTCGGACAGGGGCGAACACCGGGGAGCTGTTTTTT
cdr3_aa: CASSPARTGANTGELFF

v_call: TRBV20-1
clone_size: .
j_call: TRBJ2-7
d_call: .
cdr3_nt: TGCAGTGCTAAGAGAACGGACGAGCAGTACTTC
cdr3_aa: CSAKRTDEQYF

v_call: TRBV5-4
clone_size: .
j_call: TRBJ1-4
d_call: TRBD1
cdr3_nt: TGTGCCAGCAGCTTGCGGGACAGGGGGAATGAAAAACTGTTTTTT
cdr3_aa: CASSLRDRGNEKLFF

v_call: TRBV6-1
clone_size: .
j_call: TRBJ2-2
d_call: TRBD2
cdr3_nt: TGTGCCAGCAGTGAAGTCCCTAGCGGGGCCTGGTTC
cdr3_aa: CASSEVPSGAWF

v_call: TRBV20-1
clone_size: .
j_call: TRBJ1-2
d_call: .
cdr3_nt: TGCAGTGCTAGTAGCGCCGCAAGCGGGACTTCTAACTATGGCTACACCTTC
cdr3_aa: CSASSAASGTSNYGYTF

v_call: TRBV12-3/TRBV12-4
clone_size: .
j_call: TRBJ1-2
d_call: TRBD1
cdr3_nt: TGTGCCAGCAGTTTGGGACAGGGTCGGGGCTACACCTTC
cdr3_aa: CASSLGQGRGYTF

v_call: TRBV18
clone_size: .
j_call: TRBJ1-3
d_call: .
cdr3_nt: TGTGCCAGCTCACCATGGGGTTCTGGACAGACCTCTGGAAACACCATATATTTT
cdr3_aa: CASSPWGSGQTSGNTIYF

v_call: TRBV29-1
clone_size: few
j_call: TRBJ1-5
d_call: TRBD1
cdr3_nt: TGCAGCGTTGATGTGGGGGTCGGGACAGGCGAATTCTTTGGCAATCAGCCCCAGCATTTT
cdr3_aa: CSVDVGVGTGEFFGNQPQHF

v_call: TRBV7-9
clone_size: few
j_call: TRBJ2-1
d_call: TRBD2
cdr3_nt: TGTGCCAGCAGCTTAACTTGGACTAGCGGGAGAAATGAGCAGTTCTTC
cdr3_aa: CASSLTWTSGRNEQFF

v_call: TRBV6-5
clone_size: .
j_call: TRBJ2-1
d_call: .
cdr3_nt: TGTGCCAGCAGTTACCTTGCTAGCATCGATGAGCAGTTCTTC
cdr3_aa: CASSYLASIDEQFF

v_call: TRBV21-1
clone_size: .
j_call: TRBJ2-7
d_call: .
cdr3_nt: TGTGCCAGCAGCAAAGGGAAGGGGCCCTCTTACCACGAGCAGTACTTC
cdr3_aa: CASSKGKGPSYHEQYF

v_call: TRBV5-8
clone_size: .
j_call: TRBJ1-5
d_call: TRBD1
cdr3_nt: TGTGCCAGGGAGAAAGGGACAGGGGGTAGAAGCAATCAGCCCCAGCATTTT
cdr3_aa: CAREKGTGGRSNQPQHF

v_call: TRBV2
clone_size: .
j_call: TRBJ2-5
d_call: .
cdr3_nt: TGTGCCAGCAGTGACGGGGTCAGTGAGACCCAGTACTTC
cdr3_aa: CASSDGVSETQYF

v_call: TRBV27
clone_size: .
j_call: TRBJ2-5
d_call: TRBD2
cdr3_nt: TGTGCCAGCGGAGCTAGCGGGAGGGCCGGGGAGACCCAGTACTTC
cdr3_aa: CASGASGRAGETQYF

v_call: TRBV5-4
clone_size: .
j_call: TRBJ2-2
d_call: TRBD2
cdr3_nt: TGTGCCAGCAGCCCGGTCCCGACTAGCGGAACCGGGGAGCTGTTTTTT
cdr3_aa: CASSPVPTSGTGELFF

v_call: TRBV27
clone_size: .
j_call: TRBJ1-2
d_call: .
cdr3_nt: TGTGCCAGCAGTTCCACGAGGGGACGCGGGGGGAACTATGGCTACACCTTC
cdr3_aa: CASSSTRGRGGNYGYTF

v_call: TRBV28
clone_size: .
j_call: TRBJ1-2
d_call: .
cdr3_nt: TGTGCCAGCAGTGCGTCCGGTCATCTCGCGAACTATGGCTACACCTTC
cdr3_aa: CASSASGHLANYGYTF

v_call: TRBV14
clone_size: .
j_call: TRBJ2-7
d_call: .
cdr3_nt: TGTGCCAGCAGCCAAGCAGGGCCCGAGCAGTACTTC
cdr3_aa: CASSQAGPEQYF

v_call: TRBV30
clone_size: .
j_call: TRBJ1-1
d_call: TRBD1
cdr3_nt: TGTGCCTGGGCCTCACAGGGGGCGCGCACTGAAGCTTTCTTT
cdr3_aa: CAWASQGARTEAFF

v_call: TRBV4-2
clone_size: .
j_call: TRBJ2-7
d_call: .
cdr3_nt: TGTGCCAGCAGCCAAGAGAAGGTCCCGAGGTACGAGCAGTACTTC
cdr3_aa: CASSQEKVPRYEQYF

v_call: TRBV2
clone_size: .
j_call: TRBJ1-5
d_call: .
cdr3_nt: TGTGCCAGCAGGGGGGACAACTATAGCAATCAGCCCCAGCATTTT
cdr3_aa: CASRGDNYSNQPQHF

v_call: TRBV7-2
clone_size: few
j_call: TRBJ2-1
d_call: TRBD2
cdr3_nt: TGTGCCAGCAGACGGCTAGGGGTAGCGGGAGGGGTCTACAATGAGCAGTTCTTC
cdr3_aa: CASRRLGVAGGVYNEQFF

v_call: TRBV7-3
clone_size: .
j_call: TRBJ2-2
d_call: TRBD2
cdr3_nt: TGTGCCAGCAGTCGACTAGCGGGGATGAACACCGGGGAGCTGTTTTTT
cdr3_aa: CASSRLAGMNTGELFF

v_call: TRBV5-6
clone_size: .
j_call: TRBJ1-5
d_call: .
cdr3_nt: TGTGCCAGCAGGCGTTGGGGGGGGAATCAGCCCCAGCATTTT
cdr3_aa: CASRRWGGNQPQHF

v_call: TRBV10-3
clone_size: few
j_call: TRBJ1-2
d_call: TRBD1
cdr3_nt: TGTGCCATCAGTGAGCCGGGACAGGGGGCGCACGGCTATGGCTACACCTTC
cdr3_aa: CAISEPGQGAHGYGYTF

v_call: TRBV12-5
clone_size: .
j_call: TRBJ2-2
d_call: TRBD1
cdr3_nt: TGTGCTAGTGGTTTGGATCGGGACAGGGTTTACACCGGGGAGCTGTTTTTT
cdr3_aa: CASGLDRDRVYTGELFF

v_call: TRBV4-3
clone_size: .
j_call: TRBJ2-2
d_call: TRBD1
cdr3_nt: TGCGCCAGCAGCCAAGATCTTTCAGGGGGCCTAAACACCGGGGAGCTGTTTTTT
cdr3_aa: CASSQDLSGGLNTGELFF

v_call: TRBV28
clone_size: .
j_call: TRBJ2-2
d_call: TRBD2
cdr3_nt: TGTGCCAGCAGTTGGATGACTTGGACTAGCGGGAGGGCCGGGGAGCTGTTTTTT
cdr3_aa: CASSWMTWTSGRAGELFF

v_call: TRBV19
clone_size: .
j_call: TRBJ2-5
d_call: TRBD2
cdr3_nt: TGTGCCAGTAGTATTCCCGGGGGGCAAGAGACCCAGTACTTC
cdr3_aa: CASSIPGGQETQYF

v_call: TRBV5-1
clone_size: .
j_call: TRBJ2-5
d_call: .
cdr3_nt: TGCGCCAGCAGCTTGGCCGCGGGCGACCAAGAGACCCAGTACTTC
cdr3_aa: CASSLAAGDQETQYF

v_call: TRBV11-2
clone_size: .
j_call: TRBJ2-7
d_call: TRBD1
cdr3_nt: TGTGCCAGCAGCTTAAGGACAGGGAATACCTACGAGCAGTACTTC
cdr3_aa: CASSLRTGNTYEQYF

v_call: TRBV7-2
clone_size: .
j_call: TRBJ2-7
d_call: .
cdr3_nt: TGTGCCAGCAGCCCATGGGGGGGCCGGCGGGAGCAGTACTTC
cdr3_aa: CASSPWGGRREQYF

v_call: TRBV11-3
clone_size: .
j_call: TRBJ2-3
d_call: .
cdr3_nt: TGTGCCAGCAGCCCGGAGGTTGAGGATACGCAGTATTTT
cdr3_aa: CASSPEVEDTQYF

v_call: TRBV1
clone_size: .
j_call: TRBJ2-3
d_call: .
cdr3_nt: TGCACCAGCAGCCGTTCGGGACTAGCGGGGGGAGTGGGCACAGATACGCAGTATTTT
cdr3_aa: CTSSRSGLAGGVGTDTQYF

v_call: TRBV29-1
clone_size: .
j_call: TRBJ2-7
d_call: TRBD2
cdr3_nt: TGCAGCGTTGTCGGAACCGGGACTAGCGCCTACGAGCAGTACTTC
cdr3_aa: CSVVGTGTSAYEQYF

v_call: TRBV20-1
clone_size: .
j_call: TRBJ2-7
d_call: .
cdr3_nt: TGCAGTGCTTCCTACCGGGAGGAGCAGTACTTC
cdr3_aa: CSASYREEQYF

v_call: TRBV6-5
clone_size: many
j_call: TRBJ1-6
d_call: TRBD1
cdr3_nt: TGTGCCAGCAGTTCCACGGACAGGTCGTCTATAAAGGCCCTCCACTTT
cdr3_aa: CASSSTDRSSIKALHF

v_call: TRBV4-3
clone_size: .
j_call: TRBJ1-2
d_call: TRBD1
cdr3_nt: TGCGCCAGCAGCCAAGACCTACAGGGGGTTTGGCCCTATGGCTACACCTTC
cdr3_aa: CASSQDLQGVWPYGYTF

v_call: TRBV14
clone_size: .
j_call: TRBJ2-1
d_call: .
cdr3_nt: TGTGCCAGCAGCCAAGACGTCGGCAGGGGGGTGTACAATGAGCAGTTCTTC
cdr3_aa: CASSQDVGRGVYNEQFF

v_call: TRBV6-2/TRBV6-3
clone_size: once
j_call: TRBJ2-7
d_call: TRBD2
cdr3_nt: TGTGCCAGCAGTTACCCCACTACGGGACTAGATCCCTACGAGCAGTACTTC
cdr3_aa: CASSYPTTGLDPYEQYF

v_call: TRBV7-2
clone_size: once
j_call: TRBJ2-7
d_call: TRBD1
cdr3_nt: TGTGCCAGCAGCCCAAGACAGGGGGCTTCCTACGAGCAGTACTTC
cdr3_aa: CASSPRQGASYEQYF

v_call: TRBV5-1
clone_size: few
j_call: TRBJ2-3
d_call: TRBD2
cdr3_nt: TGCGCCAGCAGTAAACGGACTAGCAGCCCAGATACGCAGTATTTT
cdr3_aa: CASSKRTSSPDTQYF

v_call: TRBV10-1
clone_size: .
j_call: TRBJ2-7
d_call: .
cdr3_nt: TGCGCCGGTCCCGGTGGTAGCTCCTACGAGCAGTACTTC
cdr3_aa: CAGPGGSSYEQYF

v_call: TRBV3-1/TRBV3-2
clone_size: .
j_call: TRBJ1-2
d_call: TRBD1
cdr3_nt: TGTGCCAGCAGCCAATCCTGGCAGGGGGCAGGAGGCTACACCTTC
cdr3_aa: CASSQSWQGAGGYTF

v_call: TRBV4-1
clone_size: once
j_call: TRBJ2-4
d_call: .
cdr3_nt: TGCGCCAGCAGCCAATCAGTCAGTTACAACATTCAGTACTTC
cdr3_aa: CASSQSVSYNIQYF

v_call: TRBV9
clone_size: .
j_call: TRBJ1-2
d_call: .
cdr3_nt: TGTGCCAGCAGCGTAGCTGACTTTACAGGGCGGCATGGCTACACCTTC
cdr3_aa: CASSVADFTGRHGYTF

v_call: TRBV12-3/TRBV12-4
clone_size: .
j_call: TRBJ1-2
d_call: .
cdr3_nt: TGTGCCAGCAGGCCGGGAACTAACTATGGCTACACCTTC
cdr3_aa: CASRPGTNYGYTF

v_call: TRBV10-3
clone_size: .
j_call: TRBJ2-2
d_call: .
cdr3_nt: TGTGCCATCAGTGAGTCACAGGGCAGAGTCGGGGAGCTGTTTTTT
cdr3_aa: CAISESQGRVGELFF